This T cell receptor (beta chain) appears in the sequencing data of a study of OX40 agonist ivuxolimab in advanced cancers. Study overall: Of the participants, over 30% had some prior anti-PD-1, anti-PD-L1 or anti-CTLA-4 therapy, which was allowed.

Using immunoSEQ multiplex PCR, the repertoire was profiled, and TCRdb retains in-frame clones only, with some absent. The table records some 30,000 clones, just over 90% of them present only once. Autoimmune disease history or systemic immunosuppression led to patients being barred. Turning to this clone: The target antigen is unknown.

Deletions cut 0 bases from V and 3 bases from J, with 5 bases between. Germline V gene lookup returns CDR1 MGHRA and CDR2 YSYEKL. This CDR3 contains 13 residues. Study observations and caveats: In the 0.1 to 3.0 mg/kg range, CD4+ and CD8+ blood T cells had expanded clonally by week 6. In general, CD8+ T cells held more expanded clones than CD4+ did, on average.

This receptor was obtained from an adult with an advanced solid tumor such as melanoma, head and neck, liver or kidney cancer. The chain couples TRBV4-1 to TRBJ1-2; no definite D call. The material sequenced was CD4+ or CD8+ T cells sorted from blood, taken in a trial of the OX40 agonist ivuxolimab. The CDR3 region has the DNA TGCGCCAGCAGCCAAGAGGACGACTATGGCTACACCTTC. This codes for CASSQEDDYGYTF.